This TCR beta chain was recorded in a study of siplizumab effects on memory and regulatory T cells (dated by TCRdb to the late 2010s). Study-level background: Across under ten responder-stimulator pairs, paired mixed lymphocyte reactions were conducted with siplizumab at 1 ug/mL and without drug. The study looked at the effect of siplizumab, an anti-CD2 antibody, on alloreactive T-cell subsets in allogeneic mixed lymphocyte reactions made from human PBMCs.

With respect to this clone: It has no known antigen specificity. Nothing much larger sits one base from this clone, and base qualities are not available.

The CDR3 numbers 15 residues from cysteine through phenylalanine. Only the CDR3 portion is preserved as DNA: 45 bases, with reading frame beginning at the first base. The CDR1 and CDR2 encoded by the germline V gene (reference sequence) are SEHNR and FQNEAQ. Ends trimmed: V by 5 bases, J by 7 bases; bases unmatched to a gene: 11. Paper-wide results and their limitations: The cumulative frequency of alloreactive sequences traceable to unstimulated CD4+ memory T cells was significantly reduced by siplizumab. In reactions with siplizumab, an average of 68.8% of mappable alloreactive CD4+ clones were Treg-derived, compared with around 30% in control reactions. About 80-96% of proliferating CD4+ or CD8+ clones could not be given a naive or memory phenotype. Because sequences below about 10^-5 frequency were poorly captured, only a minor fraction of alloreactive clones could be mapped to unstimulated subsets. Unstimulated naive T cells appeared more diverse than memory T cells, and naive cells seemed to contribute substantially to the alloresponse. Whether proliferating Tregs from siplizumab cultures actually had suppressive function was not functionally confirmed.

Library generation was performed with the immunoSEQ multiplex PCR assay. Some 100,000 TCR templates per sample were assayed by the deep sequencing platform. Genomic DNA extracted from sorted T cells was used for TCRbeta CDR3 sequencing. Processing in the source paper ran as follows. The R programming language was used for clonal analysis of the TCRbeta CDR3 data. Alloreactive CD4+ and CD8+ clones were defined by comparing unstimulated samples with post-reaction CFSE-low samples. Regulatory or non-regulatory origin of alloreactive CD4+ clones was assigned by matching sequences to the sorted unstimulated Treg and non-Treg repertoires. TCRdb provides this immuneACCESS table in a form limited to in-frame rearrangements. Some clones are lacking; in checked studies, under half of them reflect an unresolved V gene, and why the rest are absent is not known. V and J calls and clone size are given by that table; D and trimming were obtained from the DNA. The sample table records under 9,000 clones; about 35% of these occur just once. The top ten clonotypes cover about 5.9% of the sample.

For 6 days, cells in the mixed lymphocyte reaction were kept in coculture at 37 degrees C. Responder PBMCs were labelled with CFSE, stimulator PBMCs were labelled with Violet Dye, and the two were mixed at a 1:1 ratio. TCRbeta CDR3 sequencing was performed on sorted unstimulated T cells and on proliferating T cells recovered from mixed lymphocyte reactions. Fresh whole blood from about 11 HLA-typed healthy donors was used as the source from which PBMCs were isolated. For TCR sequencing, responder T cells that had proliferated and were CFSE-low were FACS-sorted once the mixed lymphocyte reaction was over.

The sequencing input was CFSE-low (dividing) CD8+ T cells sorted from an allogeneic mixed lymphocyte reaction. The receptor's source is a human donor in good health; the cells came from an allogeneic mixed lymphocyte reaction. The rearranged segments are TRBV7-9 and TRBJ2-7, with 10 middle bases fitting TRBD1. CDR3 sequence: CASSTTGGASEEQYF. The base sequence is TGTGCCAGCAGCACGACAGGGGGCGCCTCGGAGGAGCAGTACTTC. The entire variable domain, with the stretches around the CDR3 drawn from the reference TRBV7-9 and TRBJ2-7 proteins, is DTGVSQNPRHKITKRGQNVTFRCDPISEHNRLYWYRQTLGQGPEFLTYFQNEAQLEKSRLLSDRFSAERPKGSFSTLEIQRTEQGDSAMYLCASSTTGGASEEQYFGPGTRLTVT.